Each of the 28 T cell receptor beta chains below was sequenced from the same sample in a study of glioma-infiltrating T cells. Using RNA template, CDR3s of TCR alpha and beta were amplified with iRepertoire arm-PCR. TCRdb re-analysed the multiplex PCR reads in MiXCR, keeping a single row per CDR3 protein. The data hold about 410,000 distinct CDR3 sequences, with roughly two fifths observed a single time. Sample: glioma tissue, nonneoplastic brain tissue, or PBMCs (not recorded which). Source of these receptors: a human donor with low-grade glioma or glioblastoma, undergoing nonglioma brain surgery, or in good health (not recorded which).

The J gene is TRBJ2-6, the V gene TRBV4-1, with TRBD1 matching 9 bases. The length of the CDR3 is 18 residues. V trimming: 3 bases; J trimming: 0 bases; junction bases outside the gene matches: 6. Germline CDR1 MGHRA, CDR2 YSYEKL. CDR3: CASSQGDRVHSGANVLTF. CDR3 bases: TGCGCCAGCAGCCAGGGGGACAGGGTCCACTCTGGGGCCAACGTCCTGACTTTC.

The gene calls are TRBV27 and TRBJ2-7; no clear D gene. The CDR3 has 15 amino acids. V gave up 7 bases and J gave up 0 bases, with 16 bases separating them. Germline CDR1 MNHEY, CDR2 SMNVEV (reference sequence). The CDR3 DNA sequence: TGTGCCAGCATGCAGGCCGCTCGTAGCTCCTACGAGCAGTACTTC. It codes for CASMQAARSSYEQYF.

The V call is TRBV10-3, the J call TRBJ1-2; no firm D call. V dropped 2 bases and J dropped 0 bases, with 10 bases sitting between them. Germline V gene data show CDR1 as ENHRY and CDR2 as SYGVKD. The length of the CDR3 is 15 residues. DNA for the CDR3: TGTGCCATCAGTGAGGGGTCAGTAACTAACTATGGCTACACCTTC. It encodes CAISEGSVTNYGYTF.

Notes on this clonotype: A much larger clone differs from this one at a single base, so this may be a read error. The chain joins TRBV20-1 to TRBJ1-1, with D possibly TRBD1 on 5 matching bases. The CDR3 consists of 13 residues. Germline-derived CDR1 and CDR2 are DFQATT and SNEGSKA (reference sequence). V lost 7 bases, J lost 4 bases, and 16 bases lay in between. CDR3 nucleotides: TGCAGTGGAAAACAAGGGGCTGGCACTGAAGCTTTCTTT. It specifies CSGKQGAGTEAFF.

This chain joins TRBV7-2 and TRBJ1-1; D uncertain. Trimming stripped 2 bases from V and 0 bases from J, with 7 bases between. CDR1 is SGHTA and CDR2 is FQGNSA in the germline V gene. The CDR3 totals 14 residues. The CDR3 DNA follows: TGTGCCAGCAGCTTAATGGTGATGAACACTGAAGCTTTCTTT. Translation gives CASSLMVMNTEAFF.

This chain joins TRBV5-4 and TRBJ2-5, with D perhaps TRBD1 (6 bases). CDR1 is SGHNT, CDR2 YYREEE, per germline (reference sequence). V dropped 5 bases and J dropped 6 bases, with 14 bases sitting between them. The CDR3 is 13 residues long. CDR3 protein: CASRSGEGKTQYF. Here the CDR3 DNA reads TGTGCCAGCAGATCAGGGGAAGGAAAGACCCAGTACTTC.

This clonotype was counted many times. V gene TRBV6-2 or TRBV6-3 combines with J gene TRBJ2-7; D not resolved. Germline CDR1 and CDR2: MNHEY and SVGEGT. CDR3 length equals 17 residues. Deletions cut 2 bases from V and 3 bases from J, with 20 bases between. CDR3 sequence: CASSYGRTPRPSYEQYF. The CDR3, as DNA: TGTGCCAGCAGTTACGGAAGGACCCCTAGGCCGAGCTACGAGCAGTACTTC.

Concerning this clonotype: A much more abundant neighbour one base away suggests this may be a read error. The chain recombines TRBV27 with TRBJ2-7; perhaps TRBD2 as D (6 bases). Trimming shortened V by 5 bases and J by 7 bases, and 15 bases separated the two germline ends. CDR1 MNHEY and CDR2 SMNVEV come from the germline V gene (reference sequence). The CDR3 sequence is 13 residues long. CDR3 nucleotides: TGTGCCAGCAGTAGCGGGTCAGAGAATGAGCAGTACTTC. This translates into CASSSGSENEQYF.

This rearrangement joins TRBV4-1 to TRBJ1-2; tentative D call: TRBD1 (5 bases). The V and J ends lost 6 bases and 3 bases respectively, with 17 bases between them. Germline CDR1 is MGHRA and CDR2 is YSYEKL. CDR3 length: 15 amino acids. The CDR3 spells CASSLLGTGDYGYTF. CDR3 bases: TGCGCCAGCAGTCTTTTAGGGACCGGCGACTATGGCTACACCTTC.

This clonotype was seen repeatedly, ten times or more. The V and J genes are TRBV20-1 and TRBJ2-3; D not certain. This CDR3 spans 14 amino acids. V gave up 0 bases and J gave up 2 bases, with 9 bases separating them. CDR1 and CDR2 (germline): DFQATT, SNEGSKA (reference sequence). The CDR3 region is CSARDGGLTDTQYF. CDR3 in DNA: TGCAGTGCTAGAGACGGCGGTCTCACAGATACGCAGTATTTT.

The V call is TRBV7-2, the J call TRBJ2-1, with 12 bases identical to TRBD2. The CDR3 extends over 13 amino acids. Germline trimming cut 11 bases from V and 6 bases from J; bases unmatched to any gene: 5. Per germline, CDR1 SGHTA and CDR2 FQGNSA. The CDR3 coding sequence is TGTGCCTGCCGGACTAGCGGGACCAATGAGCAGTTCTTC. Its translation: CACRTSGTNEQFF.

Of note for this clonotype: A much larger clone lies a single base off, so this may be a read error. Lacking the conserved final phenylalanine or tryptophan, this CDR3 likely reflects a read error. This chain connects TRBV6-5 to TRBJ1-1, with D possibly TRBD1 on 5 matching bases. This CDR3 is built from 13 residues. The germline CDR1 and CDR2 sequences are MNHEY and SVGAGI. V gave up 4 bases and J gave up 1 base, with 7 bases separating them. The CDR3 DNA follows: TGTGCCAGCAGTTTGGGGCAGAACACTGAAGCTTTCCTT. Amino acids: CASSLGQNTEAFL.

This clonotype was picked up a small number of times. The chain joins TRBV28 to TRBJ2-7; unclear D gene. Germline V gene data show CDR1 as MDHEN and CDR2 as SYDVKM. The CDR3 has 12 amino acids. V was shortened by 6 bases and J by 2 bases, with 8 bases between the two germline ends. The CDR3 protein is CASSQSAYEQYF. The CDR3, as DNA: TGTGCCAGCAGCCAATCGGCCTACGAGCAGTACTTC.

As for this clonotype: The CDR3 ends on some other residue instead of the conserved phenylalanine or tryptophan, so this is likely a read error. The chain employs TRBV18 and TRBJ1-1, with D unresolved. The germline V gene encodes CDR1 KGHSH and CDR2 LQKENI. The V and J ends lost 3 bases and 4 bases respectively, with 12 bases between them. The CDR3 runs 14 residues. The CDR3 region has the DNA TGTGCCAGCTCACCCCGCCAGATCGGCACTGAAGCTTTCTTG. It is translated as CASSPRQIGTEAFL.

This clonotype was recorded a few times. V is TRBV7-9 and J is TRBJ2-1, with D perhaps matching TRBD2 (6 bases). The CDR3 sequence is 15 residues long. Deletions cut 2 bases from V and 4 bases from J, with 12 bases between. CDR1 and CDR2 (germline): SEHNR, FQNEAQ (reference sequence). CDR3 protein: CASSLLLAGYNEQFF. CDR3 in DNA: TGTGCCAGCAGCTTATTACTAGCTGGTTACAATGAGCAGTTCTTC.

To note about this clonotype: A much larger clone is a single base away; this may be a read error. The chain joins TRBV6-2 or TRBV6-3 to TRBJ2-1; maybe TRBD1 (6 bases). The CDR3 contains 13 residues. Germline V CDR1 and CDR2: MNHEY, SVGEGT. The CDR3 coding sequence is TGTGACAGCTCGGGGACAAGCCACAATGAGCAGTTCTTC. This encodes CDSSGTSHNEQFF.

This sequence joins TRBV6-1 and TRBJ2-4; tentative D call: TRBD2 (5 bases). CDR1 MNHNS and CDR2 SASEGT come from the germline V gene. Trimming took 5 bases from V and 0 from J, leaving 11 bases between them. The CDR3 extends over 15 amino acids. CDR3 coding DNA: TGTGCCAGCAGTAACGGCGGGCTAGCCAAAAACATTCAGTACTTC. Translation: CASSNGGLAKNIQYF.

The chain joins TRBV7-8 to TRBJ1-2; the D is unclear. Germline CDR1 and CDR2: SGHVS and FQNEAQ. The CDR3 runs to 13 residues. V lost 0 bases and J lost 4, with 6 bases in between. The DNA of the CDR3 is TGTGCCAGCAGCTTAGCCGGTTCCTATGGCTACACCTTC. Encoded protein: CASSLAGSYGYTF. The whole variable domain, remainder taken from reference TRBV7-8 and TRBJ1-2, is GAGVSQSPRYKVAKRGQDVALRCDPISGHVSLFWYQQALGQGPEFLTYFQNEAQLDKSGLPSDRFFAERPEGSVSTLKIQRTQQEDSAVYLCASSLAGSYGYTFGSGTRLTVV.

The V and J genes are TRBV7-2 and TRBJ2-2; no firm D call. CDR1 SGHTA and CDR2 FQGNSA come from the germline V gene. V dropped 5 bases and J dropped 3 bases, with 16 bases sitting between them. The CDR3 contains 16 residues. CDR3 coding DNA: TGTGCCAGCAGCACTCCCCCTGACGAATACACCGGGGAGCTGTTTTTT. Protein: CASSTPPDEYTGELFF.

This clonotype was seen only once. This sequence may be a read error, since a much larger clone differs from it by one base. Here the CDR3 reads CATSRDRGGNKQYF. The CDR3 bases are TGTGCCACCAGCAGAGATAGGGGAGGCAACAAGCAGTACTTC. J is TRBJ2-7 and V is TRBV15; D is possibly TRBD2 (6 bases). CDR3 length: 14 amino acids. Trimming removed 0 bases from V and 8 bases from J, with 14 bases in between. Germline CDR1 and CDR2: LNHNV and YYDKDF (reference sequence). The full variable domain, completed using reference TRBV15 and TRBJ2-7, is DAMVIQNPRYQVTQFGKPVTLSCSQTLNHNVMYWYQQKSSQAPKLLFHYYDKDFNNEADTPDNFQSRRPNTSFCFLDIRSPGLGDTAMYLCATSRDRGGNKQYFGPGTRLTVT.

This clonotype has a single count. A read error may be the cause here, since a much bigger clone is one base away. The chain combines TRBV15 with TRBJ1-1; D remains unclear. Germline loops: CDR1 LNHNV, CDR2 YYDKDF (reference sequence). CDR3 length equals 15 residues. V lost 0 bases, J lost 4 bases, and 12 bases lay in between. Here the CDR3 DNA reads TGTGCCACCAGCAGAGACACCTTTCGGGGCACTGAAGCTTTCTTT. Amino acid sequence: CATSRDTFRGTEAFF.

With respect to this clonotype: A much bigger clone sits one base away, suggesting this may be a read error. The chain employs TRBV7-2 and TRBJ1-5, with D unclear. CDR1 SGHTA and CDR2 FQGNSA come from the germline V gene. Trimming removed 5 bases at V and 5 bases at J, with 10 bases between. There are 13 residues in the CDR3. CDR3 sequence (DNA): TGTGCCAGCAGCCCCTCTGCCCATCAGCCCCAGCATTTT. Encoded protein: CASSPSAHQPQHF.

In regard to this clonotype: A much larger clone differs from this one at a single base, so this may be a read error. This chain uses TRBV28 with TRBJ2-5; D may be TRBD2 (6 bases). Germline assignment: CDR1 MDHEN and CDR2 SYDVKM. The CDR3 is made up of 13 amino acids. The CDR3 spells CAGRLTLAETQYF. CDR3 sequence (DNA): TGTGCCGGCAGGTTGACACTAGCCGAGACCCAGTACTTC.

The chain links TRBV4-1 to TRBJ2-7, with 10 bases aligning to TRBD1. V lost 4 bases and J lost 2; bases outside the gene matches: 8. This CDR3 spans 16 amino acids. From germline, CDR1 is MGHRA and CDR2 YSYEKL. The CDR3 bases are TGCGCCAGCAGCCGCCTTGACAGGGGGCTACCCTACGAGCAGTACTTC. Translation gives CASSRLDRGLPYEQYF.

The chain employs TRBV28 and TRBJ2-3; D remains unclear. This CDR3 has 12 residues. Per the germline V gene, CDR1 is MDHEN and CDR2 is SYDVKM. Trimming took off 7 bases at V and 5 bases at J, with 10 bases between the two ends. Here the CDR3 DNA reads TGTGCCAGCAAGGGTTTTATAGATACGCAGTATTTT. This gives the protein CASKGFIDTQYF.

The chain links TRBV29-1 to TRBJ1-2; D unclear. The CDR3 length is 10 residues. Trimming stripped 1 base from V and 8 bases from J, with 5 bases between. Germline lookup yields CDR1 SQVTM and CDR2 ANQGSEA. CDR3: CSVEGGGYTF. The CDR3 nucleotides read TGCAGCGTTGAAGGGGGAGGCTACACCTTC.

This clonotype turned up a few times. The chain couples TRBV4-1 to TRBJ2-7, with D perhaps TRBD1 or TRBD2 (5 bases each). V lost 2 bases and J 2 bases, leaving 22 bases between the germline ends. The CDR3 extends over 18 amino acids. Germline V gives CDR1 MGHRA, CDR2 YSYEKL. The CDR3 DNA follows: TGCGCCAGCAGCCAATTACTTGCATCATCGGGACCTACCTACGAGCAGTACTTC. Translating it yields CASSQLLASSGPTYEQYF.

V usage is TRBV7-2 and J usage is TRBJ2-4, with D unresolved. V lost 6 bases and J 1 base, leaving 13 bases between the germline ends. Germline loops: CDR1 SGHTA, CDR2 FQGNSA. This CDR3 spans 15 amino acids. CDR3 coding DNA: TGTGCCAGCAGTTTGGCGCGGCTCGCCAAAAACATTCAGTACTTC. This sequence encodes CASSLARLAKNIQYF.